Shown below are 2 T cell receptor beta chains from a single sample sequenced in a study of T cells after yellow fever vaccination. TCRdb reanalysed the 5' RACE reads using MiXCR and keeps one entry per CDR3 protein. The table includes nearly 550,000 distinct CDR3 sequences, about 19% detected once. The source material was PBMCs, sampled 15 days after the yellow fever booster vaccination. All receptors come from a young man who received the YFV17D yellow fever vaccine.

This clonotype was counted between two and nine times. The DNA of the CDR3 is TGTGCCAGCAGCCTCCCGTTAGGGGGGGATTACGGTGAGCAGTTCTTC. Protein sequence: CASSLPLGGDYGEQFF. The chain links TRBV7-2 to TRBJ2-1, with TRBD2 as a possible D gene (7 bases). The CDR3 is made up of 16 amino acids. CDR1 is SGHTA and CDR2 is FQGNSA in the germline V gene. Trimming took 5 bases from V and 9 from J, leaving 23 bases between them.

The table lists this clonotype with a few counts. This chain connects TRBV20-1 to TRBJ2-7; TRBD2 matches 10 bases. The CDR3 is 16 amino acids. V gave up 3 bases and J gave up 4 bases; unmatched junction bases: 12. CDR1 is DFQATT, CDR2 SNEGSKA, per germline (reference sequence). This CDR3 is CSARSRRTSGYYEQYF. DNA of the CDR3: TGCAGTGCTAGGTCCCGGAGGACTAGCGGCTATTACGAGCAGTACTTC.